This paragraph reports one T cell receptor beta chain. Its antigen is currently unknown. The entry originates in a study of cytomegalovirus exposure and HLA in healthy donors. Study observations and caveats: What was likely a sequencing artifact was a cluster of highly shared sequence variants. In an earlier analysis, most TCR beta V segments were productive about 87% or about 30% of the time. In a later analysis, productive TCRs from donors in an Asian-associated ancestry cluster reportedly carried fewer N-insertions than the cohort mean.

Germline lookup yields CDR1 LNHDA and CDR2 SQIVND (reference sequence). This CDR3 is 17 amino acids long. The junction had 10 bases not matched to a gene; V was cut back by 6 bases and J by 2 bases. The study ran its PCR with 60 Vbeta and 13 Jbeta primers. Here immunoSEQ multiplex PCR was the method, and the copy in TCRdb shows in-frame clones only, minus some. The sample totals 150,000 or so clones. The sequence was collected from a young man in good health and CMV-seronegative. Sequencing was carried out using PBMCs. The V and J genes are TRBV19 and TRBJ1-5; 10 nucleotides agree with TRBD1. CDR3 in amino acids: CASSLLDRGQGNQPQHF. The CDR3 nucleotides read TGTGCCAGTAGCCTCCTTGACAGGGGGCAAGGCAATCAGCCCCAGCATTTT.